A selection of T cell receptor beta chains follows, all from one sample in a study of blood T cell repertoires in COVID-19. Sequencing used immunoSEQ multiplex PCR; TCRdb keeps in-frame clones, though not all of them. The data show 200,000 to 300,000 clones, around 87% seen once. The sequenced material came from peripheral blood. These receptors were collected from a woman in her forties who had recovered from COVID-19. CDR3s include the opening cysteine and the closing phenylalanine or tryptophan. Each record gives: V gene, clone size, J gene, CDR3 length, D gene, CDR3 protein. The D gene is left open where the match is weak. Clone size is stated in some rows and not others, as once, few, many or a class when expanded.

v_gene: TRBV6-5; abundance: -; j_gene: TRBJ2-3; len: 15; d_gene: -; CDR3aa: CASRTEGGRKDTQYF
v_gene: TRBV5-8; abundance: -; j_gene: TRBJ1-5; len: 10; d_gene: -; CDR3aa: CASNIQPQHF
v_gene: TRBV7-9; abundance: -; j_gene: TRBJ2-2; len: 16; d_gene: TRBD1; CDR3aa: CASSPLSPRDRGELFF
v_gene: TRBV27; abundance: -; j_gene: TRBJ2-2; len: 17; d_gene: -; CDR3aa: CASSSPPGLFRTGELFF
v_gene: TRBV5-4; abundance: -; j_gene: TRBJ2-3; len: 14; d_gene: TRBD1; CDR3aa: CASSTTGAWDTQYF
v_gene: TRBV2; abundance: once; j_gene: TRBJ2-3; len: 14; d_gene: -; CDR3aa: CASSTRRGTDTQYF
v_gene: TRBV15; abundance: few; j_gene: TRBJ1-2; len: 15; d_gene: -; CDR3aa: CATSRDLTGTYGYTF
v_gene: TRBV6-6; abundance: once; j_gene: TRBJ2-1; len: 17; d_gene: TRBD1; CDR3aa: CASSQHRGDSSYNEQFF
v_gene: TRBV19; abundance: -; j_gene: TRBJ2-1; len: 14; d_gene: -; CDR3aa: CASSNRGLYNEQFF
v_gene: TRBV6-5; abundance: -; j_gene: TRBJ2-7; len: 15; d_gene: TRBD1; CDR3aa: CASSSSRDRGYEQYF
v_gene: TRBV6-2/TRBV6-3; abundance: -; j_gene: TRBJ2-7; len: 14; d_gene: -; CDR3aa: CASSRLLWGGEQYF
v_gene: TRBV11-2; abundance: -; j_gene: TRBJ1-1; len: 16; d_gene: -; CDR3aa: CASSPHGGSMNTEAFF
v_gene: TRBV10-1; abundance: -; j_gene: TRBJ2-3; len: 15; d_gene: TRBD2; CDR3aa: CASSEVSGGADTQYF
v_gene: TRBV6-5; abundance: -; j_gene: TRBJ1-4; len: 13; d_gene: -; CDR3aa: CASSLDPGIKLFF
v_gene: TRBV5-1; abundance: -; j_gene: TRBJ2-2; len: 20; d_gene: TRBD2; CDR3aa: CASSFSPGTSGGLNTGELFF
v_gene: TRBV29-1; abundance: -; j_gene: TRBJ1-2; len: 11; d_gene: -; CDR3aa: CSVGQDYGYTF
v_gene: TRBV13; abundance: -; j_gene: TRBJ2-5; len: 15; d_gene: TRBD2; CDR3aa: CASSQIAGGPGTQYF
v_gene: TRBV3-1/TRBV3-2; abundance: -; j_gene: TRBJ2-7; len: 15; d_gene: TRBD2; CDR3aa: CASSQVTGEGYEQYF
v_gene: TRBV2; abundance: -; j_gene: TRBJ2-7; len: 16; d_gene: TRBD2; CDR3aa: CASSEFPAGAPYEQYF
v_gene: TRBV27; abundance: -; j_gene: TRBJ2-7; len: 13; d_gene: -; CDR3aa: CASSLRGEYEQYF
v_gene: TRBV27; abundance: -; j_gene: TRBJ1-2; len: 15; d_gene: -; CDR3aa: CASLSRGGATYGYTF
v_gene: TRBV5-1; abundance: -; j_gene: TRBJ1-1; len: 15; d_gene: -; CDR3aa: CASSAPQGGNTEAFF
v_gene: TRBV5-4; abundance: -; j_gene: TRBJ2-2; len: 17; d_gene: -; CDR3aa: CASSSDPDTANTGELFF
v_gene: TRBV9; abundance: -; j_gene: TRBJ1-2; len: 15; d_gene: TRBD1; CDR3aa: CASSGRDRGSYGYTF
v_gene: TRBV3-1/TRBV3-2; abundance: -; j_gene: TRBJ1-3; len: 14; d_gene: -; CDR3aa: CASSPTHSGNTIYF
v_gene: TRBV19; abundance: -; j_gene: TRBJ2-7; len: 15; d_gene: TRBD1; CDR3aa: CASSISGTGAYEQYF
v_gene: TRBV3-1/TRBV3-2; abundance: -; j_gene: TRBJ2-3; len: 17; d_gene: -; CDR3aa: CASSQTRSRASADTQYF
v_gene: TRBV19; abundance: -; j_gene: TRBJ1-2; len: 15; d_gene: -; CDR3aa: CASSIAGGHGYGYTF
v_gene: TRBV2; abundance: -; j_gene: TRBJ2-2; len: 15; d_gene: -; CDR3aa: CASSRWTVNTGELFF
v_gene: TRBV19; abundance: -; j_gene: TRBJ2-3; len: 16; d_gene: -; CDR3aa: CASRNRAISWVDTQYF
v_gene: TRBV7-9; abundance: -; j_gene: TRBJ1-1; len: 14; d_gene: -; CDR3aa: CASSHLGGNTEAFF
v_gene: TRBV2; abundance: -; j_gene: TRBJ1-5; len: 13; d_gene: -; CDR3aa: CASSGQYNQPQHF
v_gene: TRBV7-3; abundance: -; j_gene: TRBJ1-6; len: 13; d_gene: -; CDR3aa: CASSSQAGLPLHF
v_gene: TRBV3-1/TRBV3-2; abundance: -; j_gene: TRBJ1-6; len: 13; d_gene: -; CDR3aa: CASSLGQPSPLHF
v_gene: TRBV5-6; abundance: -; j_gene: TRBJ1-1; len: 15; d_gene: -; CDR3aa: CASSPRRWARTEAFF
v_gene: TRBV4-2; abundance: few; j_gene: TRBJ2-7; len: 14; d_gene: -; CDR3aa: CASSQDSTYYEQYF
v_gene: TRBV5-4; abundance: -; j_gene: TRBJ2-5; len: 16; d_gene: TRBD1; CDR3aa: CASSPGTAEYQETQYF
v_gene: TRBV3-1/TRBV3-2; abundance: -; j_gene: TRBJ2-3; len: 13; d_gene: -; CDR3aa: CASSQRGTDTQYF
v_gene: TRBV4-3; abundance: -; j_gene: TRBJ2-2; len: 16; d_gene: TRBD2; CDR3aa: CASSPRVAGGTGELFF
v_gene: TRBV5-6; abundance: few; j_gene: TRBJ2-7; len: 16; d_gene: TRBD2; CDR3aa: CASSPLAGAHSYEQYF
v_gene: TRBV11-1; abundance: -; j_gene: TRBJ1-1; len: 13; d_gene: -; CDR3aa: CASSPRGGTEAFF
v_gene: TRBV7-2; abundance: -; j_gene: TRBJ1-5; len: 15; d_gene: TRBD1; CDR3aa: CASSPQGGPGQPQHF
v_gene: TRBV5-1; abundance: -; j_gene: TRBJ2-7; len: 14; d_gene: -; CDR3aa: CASSFRRQGYEQYF
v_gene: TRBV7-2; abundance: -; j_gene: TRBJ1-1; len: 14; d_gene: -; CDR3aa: CASSQRIGDTEAFF
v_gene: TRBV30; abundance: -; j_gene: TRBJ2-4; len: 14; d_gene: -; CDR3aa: CAWSLGGAPIIQYF
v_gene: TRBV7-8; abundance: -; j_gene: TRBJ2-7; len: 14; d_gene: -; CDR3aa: CASSLTDRAYEQYF
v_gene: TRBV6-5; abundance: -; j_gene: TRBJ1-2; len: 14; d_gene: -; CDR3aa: CASRPWQGNYGYTF
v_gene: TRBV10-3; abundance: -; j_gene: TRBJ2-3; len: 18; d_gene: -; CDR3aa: CAISESSLSGVERDTQYF
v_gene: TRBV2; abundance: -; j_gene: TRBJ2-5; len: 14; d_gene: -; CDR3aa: CASRTTRGSETQYF
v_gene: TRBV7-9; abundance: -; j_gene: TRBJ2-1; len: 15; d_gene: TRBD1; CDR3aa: CASSLTQGVYNEQFF
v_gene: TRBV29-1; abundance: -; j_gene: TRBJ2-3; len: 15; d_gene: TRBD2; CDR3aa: CSVSVSGGQGDTQYF